There are many counts of the clone carrying this TCR beta chain. What it recognizes is unknown. TCRdb fed the 5' RACE reads into MiXCR, producing one record per CDR3 protein. The table shows a few hundred thousand distinct CDR3 sequences, with 9% to 10% occurring only once. The source of the sample is a study of identical twins. Germline CDR1 reads ENHRY; CDR2 reads SYGVKD. The CDR3 runs to 16 residues. V shed 0 bases and J shed 4 bases, with 12 bases lying between them. Study-level results: Insertions were reduced in abundant cord blood beta clonotypes but not in memory repertoires.

These data also formed part of another study, on yellow fever vaccine responses in identical twins.

The rearrangement joins TRBV10-3 to TRBJ1-4, with D unresolved. This receptor was taken from a woman under 30 in good health. Sequencing was done on a sample of PBMCs. This CDR3 reads CAISESRSRFNEKLFF. The CDR3 DNA is TGTGCCATCAGTGAGTCCAGGTCCAGATTTAATGAAAAACTGTTTTTT.